This TCR beta chain emerged from a study of shared clonotypes between healthy human individuals. About the research overall: A donor's plate count was three for CD4 naive and three for CD4 memory; CD8 naive had two and CD8 memory one.

The CDR3 totals 11 residues. The V end was cut by 2 bases, the J end by 3 bases, with 4 bases between. Germline CDR1 reads DFQATT; CDR2 reads SNEGSKA (reference sequence). Note on this clone: The antigen is unknown.

Libraries were prepared by immunoSEQ multiplex PCR; TCRdb keeps only in-frame clonotypes and omits some of them. The data contain more than 900,000 clones, around 82% of them singletons. Study results and caveats: Tissue TCR repertoires likely differ from these blood-only repertoires. Among non-shared clonotypes, generation probabilities were lower than among those shared by all four donors.

The specimen was memory CD4+ T cells from PBMCs. Subset here: CD45RA-negative fraction. This chain joins TRBV20-1 and TRBJ1-1; D ambiguous. The receptor was derived from a man aged 18 to 29 in good health. Some clones in this sample may be carry-over from other donors' samples. In DNA, the CDR3 is TGCAGTGCTAGAAGTTACACTGAAGCTTTCTTT. Residues: CSARSYTEAFF.